This TCR beta chain was identified during a study of cytomegalovirus exposure and HLA in healthy donors. The CDR3 sequence is 16 residues long. Germline lookup yields CDR1 SGHKS and CDR2 YYEKEE (reference sequence). Deletions cut 4 bases from V and 4 bases from J, with 20 bases between. Here immunoSEQ multiplex PCR was the method, and the copy in TCRdb shows in-frame clones only, minus some. The data show roughly 170,000 clones, with more than 65% seen just once and 2.5% to 3% held by the top ten. The sequence was collected from a woman younger than 30 in good health and CMV-seropositive. The chain uses TRBV5-5 and TRBJ1-2, with D unresolved. Material: PBMCs. The CDR3 spells CASSGEVRVRLYGYTF. The DNA of the CDR3 is TGTGCCAGCAGCGGGGAGGTCCGGGTTCGGCTCTATGGCTACACCTTC.